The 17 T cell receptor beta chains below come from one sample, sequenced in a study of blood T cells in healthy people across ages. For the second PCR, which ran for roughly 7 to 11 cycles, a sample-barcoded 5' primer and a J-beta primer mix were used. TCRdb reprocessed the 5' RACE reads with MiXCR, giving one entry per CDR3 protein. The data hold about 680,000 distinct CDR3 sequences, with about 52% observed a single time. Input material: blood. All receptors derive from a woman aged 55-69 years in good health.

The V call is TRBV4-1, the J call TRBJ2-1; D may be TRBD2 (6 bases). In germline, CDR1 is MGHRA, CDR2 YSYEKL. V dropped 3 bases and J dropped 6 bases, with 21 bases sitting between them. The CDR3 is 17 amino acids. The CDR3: CASSQRVPSTSINEQFF. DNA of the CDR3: TGCGCCAGCAGCCAGAGGGTACCATCGACTAGTATCAATGAGCAGTTCTTC.

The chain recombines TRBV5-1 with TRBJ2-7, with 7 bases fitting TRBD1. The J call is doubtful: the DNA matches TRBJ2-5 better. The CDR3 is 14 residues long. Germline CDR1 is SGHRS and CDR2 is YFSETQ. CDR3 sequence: CASSAQGSGETQYF. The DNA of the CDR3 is TGCGCCAGCAGCGCACAGGGGTCGGGAGAGACCCAGTACTTC.

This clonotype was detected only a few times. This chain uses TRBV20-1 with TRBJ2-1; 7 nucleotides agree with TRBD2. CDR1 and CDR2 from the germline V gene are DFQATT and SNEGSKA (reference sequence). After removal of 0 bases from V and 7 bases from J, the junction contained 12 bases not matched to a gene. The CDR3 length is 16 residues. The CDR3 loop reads CSARDPAGLGGNEQFF. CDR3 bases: TGCAGTGCTAGAGATCCCGCCGGACTGGGGGGGAATGAGCAGTTCTTC.

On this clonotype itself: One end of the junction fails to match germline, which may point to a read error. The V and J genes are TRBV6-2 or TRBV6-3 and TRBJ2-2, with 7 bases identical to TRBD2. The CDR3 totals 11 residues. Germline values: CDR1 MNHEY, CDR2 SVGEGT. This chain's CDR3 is CASRARGELFF. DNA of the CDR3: TGTGCCAGCAGGGCCCGGGGGGAGTTGTTTTTT.

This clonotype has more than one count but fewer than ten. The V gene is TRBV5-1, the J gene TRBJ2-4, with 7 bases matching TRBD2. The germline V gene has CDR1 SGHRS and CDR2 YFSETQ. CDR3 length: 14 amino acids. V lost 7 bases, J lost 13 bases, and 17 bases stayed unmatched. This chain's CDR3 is CASGKVAGDVEQYF. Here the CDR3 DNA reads TGCGCCAGCGGCAAGGTTGCGGGAGATGTAGAGCAGTACTTC. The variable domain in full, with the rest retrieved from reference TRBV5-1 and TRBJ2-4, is KAGVTQTPRYLIKTRGQQVTLSCSPISGHRSVSWYQQTPGQGLQFLFEYFSETQRNKGNFPGRFSGRQFSNSRSEMNVSTLELGDSALYLCASGKVAGDVEQYFGAGTRLSVL.

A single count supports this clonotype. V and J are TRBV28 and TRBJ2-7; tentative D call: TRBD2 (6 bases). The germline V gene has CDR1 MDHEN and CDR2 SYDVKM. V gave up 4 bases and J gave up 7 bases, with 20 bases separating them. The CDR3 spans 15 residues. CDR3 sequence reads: CASSSPGTVGNEQYF. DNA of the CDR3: TGTGCCAGCAGTTCCCCGGGGACTGTAGGGAATGAGCAGTACTTC.

The chain's CDR3 is CSAGTLAGEILYEQYF. CDR3 sequence (DNA): TGCAGTGCTGGGACTCTAGCGGGAGAAATACTCTACGAGCAGTACTTC. The genes are TRBV20-1 and TRBJ2-7; 10 nucleotides match TRBD2. Germline values: CDR1 DFQATT, CDR2 SNEGSKA (reference sequence). V lost 5 bases, J lost 3 bases, and 13 bases stayed unmatched. The CDR3 consists of 16 residues.

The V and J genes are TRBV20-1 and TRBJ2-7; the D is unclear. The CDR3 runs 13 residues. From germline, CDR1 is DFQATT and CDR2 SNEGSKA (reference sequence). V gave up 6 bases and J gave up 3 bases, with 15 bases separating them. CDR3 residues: CSAQSRIYYEQYF. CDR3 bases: TGCAGTGCCCAAAGCAGGATTTACTACGAGCAGTACTTC.

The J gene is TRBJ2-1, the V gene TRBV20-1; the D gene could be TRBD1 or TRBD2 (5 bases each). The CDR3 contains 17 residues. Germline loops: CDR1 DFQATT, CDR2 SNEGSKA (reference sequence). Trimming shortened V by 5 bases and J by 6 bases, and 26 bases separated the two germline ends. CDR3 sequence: CSAGGWVGGVSSNEQFF. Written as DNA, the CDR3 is TGCAGTGCTGGAGGATGGGTTGGGGGAGTAAGCTCCAATGAGCAGTTCTTC.

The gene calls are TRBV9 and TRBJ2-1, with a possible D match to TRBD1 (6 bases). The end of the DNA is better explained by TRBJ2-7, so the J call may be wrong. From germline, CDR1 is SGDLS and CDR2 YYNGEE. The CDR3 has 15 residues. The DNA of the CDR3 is TGTGCCAGCAGCGTGTTCGGGACAAGTGAGAACGAGCAGTACTTC. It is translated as CASSVFGTSENEQYF.

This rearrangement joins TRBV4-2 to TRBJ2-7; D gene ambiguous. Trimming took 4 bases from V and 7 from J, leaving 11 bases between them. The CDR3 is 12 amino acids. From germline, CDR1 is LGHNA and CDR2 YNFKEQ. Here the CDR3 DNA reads TGTGCCAGCAGCCCGAGCCAAAGGGAGCAGTACTTC. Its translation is CASSPSQREQYF.

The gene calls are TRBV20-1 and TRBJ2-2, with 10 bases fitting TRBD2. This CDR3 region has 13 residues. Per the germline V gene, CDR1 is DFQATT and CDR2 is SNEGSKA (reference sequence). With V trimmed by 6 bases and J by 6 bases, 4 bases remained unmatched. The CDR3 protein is CSAYLAGAGELFF. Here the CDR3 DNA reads TGCAGTGCCTACCTAGCGGGAGCCGGGGAGCTGTTTTTT.

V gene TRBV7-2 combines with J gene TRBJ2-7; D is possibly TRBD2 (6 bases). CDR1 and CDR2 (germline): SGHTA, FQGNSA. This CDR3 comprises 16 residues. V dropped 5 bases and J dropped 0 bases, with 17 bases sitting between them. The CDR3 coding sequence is TGTGCCAGCAGCACACGACGGGGGATCCCCTCCTACGAGCAGTACTTC. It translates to CASSTRRGIPSYEQYF.

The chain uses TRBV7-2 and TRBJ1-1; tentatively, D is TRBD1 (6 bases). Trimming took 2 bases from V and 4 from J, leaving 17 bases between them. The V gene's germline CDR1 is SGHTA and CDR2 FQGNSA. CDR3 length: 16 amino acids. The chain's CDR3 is CASSLFGAGVSTEAFF. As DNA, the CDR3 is TGTGCCAGCAGCTTATTCGGGGCAGGGGTGAGCACTGAAGCTTTCTTT.

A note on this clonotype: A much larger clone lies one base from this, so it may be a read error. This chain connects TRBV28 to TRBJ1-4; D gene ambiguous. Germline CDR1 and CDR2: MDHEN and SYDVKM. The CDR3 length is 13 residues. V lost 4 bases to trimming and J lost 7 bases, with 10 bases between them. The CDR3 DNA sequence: TGTGCCAGCAGTTCTTTTATCCGTGAAAAACTGTTTTTT. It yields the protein CASSSFIREKLFF.

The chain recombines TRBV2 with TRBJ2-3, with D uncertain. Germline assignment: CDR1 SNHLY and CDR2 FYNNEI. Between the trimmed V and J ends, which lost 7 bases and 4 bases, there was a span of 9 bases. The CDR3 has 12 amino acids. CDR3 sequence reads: CASNRVSDTQYF. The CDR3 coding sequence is TGTGCCAGCAATCGGGTATCAGATACGCAGTATTTT.

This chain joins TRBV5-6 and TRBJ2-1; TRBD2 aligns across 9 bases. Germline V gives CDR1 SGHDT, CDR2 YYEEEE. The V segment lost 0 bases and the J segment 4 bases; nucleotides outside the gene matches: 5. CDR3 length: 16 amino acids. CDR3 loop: CASSLVVAGGYNEQFF. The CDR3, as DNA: TGTGCCAGCAGCTTGGTTGTGGCGGGAGGGTACAATGAGCAGTTCTTC.